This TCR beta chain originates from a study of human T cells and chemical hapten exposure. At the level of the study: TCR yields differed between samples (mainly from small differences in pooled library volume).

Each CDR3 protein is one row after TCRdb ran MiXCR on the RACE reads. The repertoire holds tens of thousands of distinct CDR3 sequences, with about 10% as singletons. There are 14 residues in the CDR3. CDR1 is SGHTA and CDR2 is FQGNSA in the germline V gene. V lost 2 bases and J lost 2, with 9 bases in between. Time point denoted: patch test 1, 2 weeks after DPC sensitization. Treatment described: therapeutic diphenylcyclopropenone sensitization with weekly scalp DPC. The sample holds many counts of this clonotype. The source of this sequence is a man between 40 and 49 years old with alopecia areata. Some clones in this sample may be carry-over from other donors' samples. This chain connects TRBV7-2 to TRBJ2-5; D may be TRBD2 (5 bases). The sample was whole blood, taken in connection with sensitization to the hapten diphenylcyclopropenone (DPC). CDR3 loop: CASSLLGEQETQYF. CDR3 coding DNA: TGTGCCAGCAGCTTACTCGGGGAACAAGAGACCCAGTACTTC. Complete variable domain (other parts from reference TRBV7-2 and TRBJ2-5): GAGVSQSPSNKVTEKGKDVELRCDPISGHTALYWYRQSLGQGLEFLIYFQGNSAPDKSGLPSDRFSAERTGGSVSTLTIQRTQQEDSAVYLCASSLLGEQETQYFGPGTRLLVL.